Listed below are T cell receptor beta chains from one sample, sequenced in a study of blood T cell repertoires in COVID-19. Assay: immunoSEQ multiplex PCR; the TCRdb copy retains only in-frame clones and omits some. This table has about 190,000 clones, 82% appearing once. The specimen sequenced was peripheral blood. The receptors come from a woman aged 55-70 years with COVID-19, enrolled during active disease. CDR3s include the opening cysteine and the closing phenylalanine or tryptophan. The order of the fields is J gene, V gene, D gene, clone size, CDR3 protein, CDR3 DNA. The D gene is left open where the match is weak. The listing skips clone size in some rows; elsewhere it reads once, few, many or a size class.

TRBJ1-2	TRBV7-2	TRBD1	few	CASSPQGRNYGYTF	TGTGCCAGCAGCCCACAGGGGCGTAACTATGGCTACACCTTC
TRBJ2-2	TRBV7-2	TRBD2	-	CASSPFGGRAGTGELFF	TGTGCCAGCAGCCCCTTTGGTGGGAGGGCGGGCACCGGGGAGCTGTTTTTT
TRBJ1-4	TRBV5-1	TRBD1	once	CASRARQGNNEKLFF	TGCGCCAGCAGGGCGAGACAGGGAAATAATGAAAAACTGTTTTTT
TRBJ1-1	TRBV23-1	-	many	CAHRRNTEAFF	TGCGCCCACAGGCGGAACACTGAAGCTTTCTTT
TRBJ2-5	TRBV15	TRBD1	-	CATSFRTGVAETQYF	TGTGCCACCAGCTTTAGGACAGGGGTGGCGGAGACCCAGTACTTC
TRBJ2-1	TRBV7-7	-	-	CASSLAASRGDNEQFF	TGTGCTAGCAGCTTAGCGGCATCGCGGGGCGACAATGAGCAGTTCTTC
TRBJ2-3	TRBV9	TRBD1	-	CASSVRTGAADTQYF	TGTGCCAGCAGCGTAAGGACAGGGGCCGCGGATACGCAGTATTTT
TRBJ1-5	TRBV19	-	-	CASSRWDLGNQPQHF	TGTGCCAGTAGTAGATGGGACTTAGGGAATCAGCCCCAGCATTTT
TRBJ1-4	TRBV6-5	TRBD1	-	CASSSTGVNEKLFF	TGTGCCAGCAGTTCAACAGGGGTAAATGAAAAACTGTTTTTT
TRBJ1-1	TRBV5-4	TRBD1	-	CASSFGQARNTEAFF	TGTGCCAGCAGCTTCGGACAGGCCAGGAACACTGAAGCTTTCTTT
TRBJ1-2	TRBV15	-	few	CATSRDNRGYTF	TGTGCCACCAGCAGAGACAATCGGGGCTACACCTTC
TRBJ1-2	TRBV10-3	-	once	CAISEGALDFNYGYTF	TGTGCCATCAGTGAAGGGGCTCTAGATTTTAACTATGGCTACACCTTC
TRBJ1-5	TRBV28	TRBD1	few	CASSGDRVFQPQHF	TGTGCCAGTTCTGGGGACAGGGTATTTCAGCCCCAGCATTTT
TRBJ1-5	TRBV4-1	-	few	CASSQSGTNKGQPQHF	TGCGCCAGCAGCCAGTCCGGGACAAACAAGGGTCAGCCCCAGCATTTT
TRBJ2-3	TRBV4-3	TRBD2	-	CASSHTSGRAGDTQYF	TGCGCCAGCAGCCATACTAGCGGGAGGGCCGGAGATACGCAGTATTTT
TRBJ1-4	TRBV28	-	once	CASSFGTKYEKLFF	TGTGCCAGCAGTTTTGGGACAAAGTATGAAAAACTGTTTTTT
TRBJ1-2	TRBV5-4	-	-	CASSFGQGMDGYTF	TGTGCCAGCAGCTTCGGGCAGGGGATGGATGGCTACACCTTC
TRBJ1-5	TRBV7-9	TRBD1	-	CASSGQGAGSNQPQHF	TGTGCCAGCAGCGGACAGGGGGCGGGAAGCAATCAGCCCCAGCATTTT
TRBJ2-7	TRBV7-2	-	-	CASSLMSSASYEQYF	TGTGCCAGCAGCTTAATGTCTAGCGCGTCCTACGAGCAGTACTTC
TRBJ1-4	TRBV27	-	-	CASSKGLANEKLFF	TGTGCCAGCTCAAAGGGACTCGCTAATGAAAAACTGTTTTTT
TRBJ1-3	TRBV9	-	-	CASSVGTEFSGNTIYF	TGTGCCAGCAGCGTCGGAACAGAGTTCTCTGGAAACACCATATATTTT
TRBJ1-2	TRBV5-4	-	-	CASVDMGQGRDGYTF	TGTGCCAGCGTCGATATGGGGCAGGGTCGGGATGGCTACACCTTC
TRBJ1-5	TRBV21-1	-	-	CASSKAGSGDYSNQPQHF	TGTGCCAGCAGCAAAGCCGGGTCAGGGGACTATAGCAATCAGCCCCAGCATTTT
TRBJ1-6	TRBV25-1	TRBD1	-	CASSEWAGGFGSSPLHF	TGTGCCAGCAGTGAATGGGCAGGGGGCTTTGGTTCGTCACCCCTCCACTTT
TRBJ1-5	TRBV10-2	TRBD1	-	CASSGYRDRGRNQPQHF	TGCGCCAGCAGTGGATACCGGGACAGGGGTAGGAATCAGCCCCAGCATTTT
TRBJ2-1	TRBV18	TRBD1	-	CASSDRQGRLGEQFF	TGTGCCAGCTCAGATAGACAGGGCCGTTTGGGTGAGCAGTTCTTC
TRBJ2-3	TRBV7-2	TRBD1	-	CASSLDVGGATDTQYF	TGTGCCAGCAGCTTAGATGTAGGGGGCGCCACAGATACGCAGTATTTT
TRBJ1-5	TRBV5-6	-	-	CASSLGRGSSNQPQHF	TGTGCCAGCAGCTTGGGGCGGGGCAGCAGCAATCAGCCCCAGCATTTT
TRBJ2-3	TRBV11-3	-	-	CASSLRGGEVDTQYF	TGTGCCAGCAGCTTACGCGGGGGCGAAGTAGATACGCAGTATTTT
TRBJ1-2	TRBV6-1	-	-	CASSEGPRNYGYTF	TGTGCCAGCAGTGAGGGCCCACGTAACTATGGCTACACCTTC
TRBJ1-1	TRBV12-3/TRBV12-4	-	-	CASPGRDEAFF	TGTGCCAGCCCGGGCCGGGATGAAGCTTTCTTT
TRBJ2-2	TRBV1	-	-	CTSSQRGNTGELFF	TGCACCAGCAGCCAAAGAGGGAACACCGGGGAGCTGTTTTTT
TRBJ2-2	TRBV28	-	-	CASSLFGGSFTGELFF	TGTGCCAGCAGTTTATTTGGAGGGAGCTTCACCGGGGAGCTGTTTTTT
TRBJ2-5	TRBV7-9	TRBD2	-	CASSSWTSGSMRAQETQYF	TGTGCCAGCAGCTCCTGGACTAGCGGGAGTATGAGGGCTCAAGAGACCCAGTACTTC
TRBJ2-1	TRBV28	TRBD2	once	CASSRAGGGNEQFF	TGTGCCAGCAGTCGAGCGGGGGGGGGTAATGAGCAGTTCTTC
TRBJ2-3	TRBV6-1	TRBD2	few	CASSELAGGPDTQYF	TGTGCCAGCAGTGAACTAGCGGGGGGCCCAGATACGCAGTATTTT
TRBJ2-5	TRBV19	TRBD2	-	CASSSPHGLVRAETQYF	TGTGCCAGTAGTAGCCCCCACGGACTAGTGAGGGCAGAGACCCAGTACTTC
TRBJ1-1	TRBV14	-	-	CASSQDRQTNTEAFF	TGTGCCAGCAGCCAAGATCGACAGACTAACACTGAAGCTTTCTTT
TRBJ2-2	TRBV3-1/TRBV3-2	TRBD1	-	CASSYDRATGTGELFF	TGTGCCAGCAGCTACGACAGGGCCACGGGGACCGGGGAGCTGTTTTTT
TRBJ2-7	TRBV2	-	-	CASTLRYEQYF	TGTGCCAGCACCCTTAGATACGAGCAGTACTTC
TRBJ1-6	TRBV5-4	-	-	CASSSPSSPLHF	TGTGCCAGCAGCTCGCCGAGTTCACCCCTCCACTTT